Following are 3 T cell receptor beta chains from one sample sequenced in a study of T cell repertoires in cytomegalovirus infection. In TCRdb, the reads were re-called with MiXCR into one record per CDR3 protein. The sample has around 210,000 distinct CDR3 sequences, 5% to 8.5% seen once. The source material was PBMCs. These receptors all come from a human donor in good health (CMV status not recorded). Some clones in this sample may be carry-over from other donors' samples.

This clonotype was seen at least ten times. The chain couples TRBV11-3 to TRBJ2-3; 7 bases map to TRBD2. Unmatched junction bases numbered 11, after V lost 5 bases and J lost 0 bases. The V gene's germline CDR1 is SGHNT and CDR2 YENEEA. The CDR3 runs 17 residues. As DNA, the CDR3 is TGTGCCAGCAGCCTCGGGACTAACCGCCATAGCACAGATACGCAGTATTTT. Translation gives CASSLGTNRHSTDTQYF.

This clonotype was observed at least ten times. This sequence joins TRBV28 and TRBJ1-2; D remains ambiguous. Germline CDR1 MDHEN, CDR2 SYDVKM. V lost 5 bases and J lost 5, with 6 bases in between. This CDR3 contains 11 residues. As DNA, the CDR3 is TGTGCCAGCAGTGCGGTTTATGGCTACACCTTC. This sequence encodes CASSAVYGYTF.

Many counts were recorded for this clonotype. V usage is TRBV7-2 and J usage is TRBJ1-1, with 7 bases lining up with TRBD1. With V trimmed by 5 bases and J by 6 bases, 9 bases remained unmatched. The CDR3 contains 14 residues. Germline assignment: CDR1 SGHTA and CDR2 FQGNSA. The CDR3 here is CASSTGQRGPEAFF. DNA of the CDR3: TGTGCCAGCAGCACGGGACAAAGGGGGCCTGAAGCTTTCTTT.